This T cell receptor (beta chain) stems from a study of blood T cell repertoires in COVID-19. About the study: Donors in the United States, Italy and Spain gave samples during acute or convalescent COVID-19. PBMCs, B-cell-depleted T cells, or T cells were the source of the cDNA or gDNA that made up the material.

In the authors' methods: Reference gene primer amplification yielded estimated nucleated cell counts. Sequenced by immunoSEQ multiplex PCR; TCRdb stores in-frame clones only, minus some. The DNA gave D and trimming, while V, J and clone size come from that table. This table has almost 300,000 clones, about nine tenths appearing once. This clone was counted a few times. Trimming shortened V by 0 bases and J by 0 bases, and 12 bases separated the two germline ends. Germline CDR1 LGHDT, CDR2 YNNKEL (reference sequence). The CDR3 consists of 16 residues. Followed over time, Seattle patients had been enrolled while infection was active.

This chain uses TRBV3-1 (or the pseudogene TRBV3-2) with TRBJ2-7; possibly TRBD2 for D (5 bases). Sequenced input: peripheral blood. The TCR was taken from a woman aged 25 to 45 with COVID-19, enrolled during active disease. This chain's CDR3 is CASSQDTRRLSYEQYF. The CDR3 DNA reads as TGTGCCAGCAGCCAAGATACCAGGAGGCTCTCCTACGAGCAGTACTTC.